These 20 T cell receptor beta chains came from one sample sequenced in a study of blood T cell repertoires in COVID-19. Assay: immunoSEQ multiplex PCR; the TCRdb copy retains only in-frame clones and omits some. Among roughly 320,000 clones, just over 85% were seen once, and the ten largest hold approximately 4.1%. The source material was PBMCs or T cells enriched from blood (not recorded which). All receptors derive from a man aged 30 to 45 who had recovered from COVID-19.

The CDR3 protein is CASSYTWTGGQGTEAFF. The CDR3 coding sequence is TGTGCCAGCAGTTATACTTGGACAGGGGGCCAAGGCACTGAAGCTTTCTTT. The chain couples TRBV5-5 to TRBJ1-1; TRBD1 agrees at 11 bases. The CDR3 consists of 17 residues. Trimming took 5 bases from V and 4 from J; bases not matched to a gene: 13. Germline CDR1 and CDR2: SGHKS and YYEKEE (reference sequence). Full variable domain (rest looked up from reference TRBV5-5 and TRBJ1-1): DAGVTQSPTHLIKTRGQQVTLRCSPISGHKSVSWYQQVLGQGPQFIFQYYEKEERGRGNFPDRFSARQFPNYSSELNVNALLLGDSALYLCASSYTWTGGQGTEAFFGQGTRLTVV.

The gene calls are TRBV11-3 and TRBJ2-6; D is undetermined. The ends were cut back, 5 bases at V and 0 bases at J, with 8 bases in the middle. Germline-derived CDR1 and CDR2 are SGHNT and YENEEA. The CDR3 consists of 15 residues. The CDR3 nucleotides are TGTGCCAGCAGCCGACACAGCTCTGGGGCCAACGTCCTGACTTTC. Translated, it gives CASSRHSSGANVLTF.

The CDR3 protein is CASRGDSYGYTF. CDR3 nucleotides: TGTGCCAGCAGGGGGGACTCGTATGGCTACACCTTC. This chain connects TRBV6-5 to TRBJ1-2; the D gene is possibly TRBD1 (5 bases). Trimming removed 6 bases at V and 5 bases at J, with 10 bases between. Germline loops: CDR1 MNHEY, CDR2 SVGAGI. The CDR3 covers 12 residues.

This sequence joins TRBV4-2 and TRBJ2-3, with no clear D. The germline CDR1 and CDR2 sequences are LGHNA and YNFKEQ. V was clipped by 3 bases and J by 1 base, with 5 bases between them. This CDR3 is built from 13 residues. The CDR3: CASSHTGTDTQYF. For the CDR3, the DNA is TGTGCCAGCAGCCACACGGGCACAGATACGCAGTATTTT.

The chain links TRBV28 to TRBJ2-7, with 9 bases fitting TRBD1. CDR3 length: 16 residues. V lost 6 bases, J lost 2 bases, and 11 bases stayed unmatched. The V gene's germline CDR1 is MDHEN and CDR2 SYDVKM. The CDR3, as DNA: TGTGCCAGCAGGCCAATCCCCGGGACAGGGCCCTACGAGCAGTACTTC. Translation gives CASRPIPGTGPYEQYF.

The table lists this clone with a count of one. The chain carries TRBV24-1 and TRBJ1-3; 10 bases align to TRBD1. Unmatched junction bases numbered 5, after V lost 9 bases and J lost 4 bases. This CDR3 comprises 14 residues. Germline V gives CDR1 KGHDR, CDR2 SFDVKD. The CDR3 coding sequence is TGTGCCACCGGCGACAGGGGGCGAGGAAACACCATATATTTT. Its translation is CATGDRGRGNTIYF.

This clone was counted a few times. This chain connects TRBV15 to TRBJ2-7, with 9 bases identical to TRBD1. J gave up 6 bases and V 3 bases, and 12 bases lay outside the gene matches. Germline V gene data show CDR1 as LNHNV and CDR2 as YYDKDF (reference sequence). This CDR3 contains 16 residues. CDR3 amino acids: CATSSAPGQGIAEQYF. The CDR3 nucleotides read TGTGCCACCAGCAGCGCTCCGGGACAGGGAATTGCCGAGCAGTACTTC.

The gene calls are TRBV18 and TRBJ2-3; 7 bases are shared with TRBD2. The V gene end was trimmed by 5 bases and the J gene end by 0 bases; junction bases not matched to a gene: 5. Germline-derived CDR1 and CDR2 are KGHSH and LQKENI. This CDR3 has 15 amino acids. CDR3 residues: CASSSGTTSTDTQYF. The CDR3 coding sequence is TGTGCCAGCTCAAGCGGGACCACTAGCACAGATACGCAGTATTTT.

The CDR3 DNA sequence: TGTGCCAGCAGCCCTACGGCAACTAGCGGGGGAGCAACAGATACGCAGTATTTT. The encoded protein is CASSPTATSGGATDTQYF. The J gene is TRBJ2-3, the V gene TRBV4-2, with TRBD2 identical over 11 bases. The V segment lost 4 bases and the J segment 3 bases; nucleotides outside the gene matches: 12. The CDR3 runs 18 residues. CDR1 and CDR2 from the germline V gene are LGHNA and YNFKEQ.

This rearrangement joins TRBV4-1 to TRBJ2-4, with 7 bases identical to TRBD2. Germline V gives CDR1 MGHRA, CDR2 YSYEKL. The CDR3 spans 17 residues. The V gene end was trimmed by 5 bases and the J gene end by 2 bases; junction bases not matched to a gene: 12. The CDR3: CASSIGSGGAPKNIQYF. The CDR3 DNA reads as TGCGCCAGCAGCATCGGTTCGGGAGGAGCCCCCAAAAACATTCAGTACTTC.

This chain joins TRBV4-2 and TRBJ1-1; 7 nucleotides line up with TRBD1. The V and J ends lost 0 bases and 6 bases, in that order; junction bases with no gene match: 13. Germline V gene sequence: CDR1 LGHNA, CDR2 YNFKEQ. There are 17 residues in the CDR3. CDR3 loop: CASSQDSQAGTASEAFF. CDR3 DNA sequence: TGTGCCAGCAGCCAAGACTCCCAGGCCGGGACAGCGTCTGAAGCTTTCTTT.

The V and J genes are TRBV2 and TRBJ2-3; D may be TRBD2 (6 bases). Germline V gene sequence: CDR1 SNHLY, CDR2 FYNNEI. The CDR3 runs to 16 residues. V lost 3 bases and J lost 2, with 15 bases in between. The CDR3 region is CASSEATSTHTDTQYF. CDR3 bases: TGTGCCAGCAGTGAGGCTACTAGCACTCACACAGATACGCAGTATTTT.

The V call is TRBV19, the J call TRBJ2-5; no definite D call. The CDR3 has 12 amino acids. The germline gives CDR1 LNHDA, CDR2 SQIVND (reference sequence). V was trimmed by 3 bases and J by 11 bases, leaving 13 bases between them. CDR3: CASSIAGELQYF. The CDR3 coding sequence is TGTGCCAGTAGTATCGCTGGTGAACTACAGTACTTC.

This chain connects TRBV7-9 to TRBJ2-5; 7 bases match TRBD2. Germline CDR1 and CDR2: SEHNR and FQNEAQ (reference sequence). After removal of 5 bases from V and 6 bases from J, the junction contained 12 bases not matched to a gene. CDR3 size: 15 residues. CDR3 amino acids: CASSQDREDKQTQYF. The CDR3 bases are TGTGCCAGCAGCCAAGACCGGGAGGATAAGCAGACCCAGTACTTC.

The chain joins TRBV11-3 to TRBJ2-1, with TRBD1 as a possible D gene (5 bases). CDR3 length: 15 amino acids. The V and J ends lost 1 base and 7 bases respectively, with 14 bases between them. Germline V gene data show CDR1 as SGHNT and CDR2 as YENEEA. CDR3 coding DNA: TGTGCCAGCAGCTTAGGGACAAAGGGGATTAATGAGCAGTTCTTC. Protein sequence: CASSLGTKGINEQFF. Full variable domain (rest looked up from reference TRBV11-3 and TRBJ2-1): EAGVVQSPRYKIIEKKQPVAFWCNPISGHNTLYWYLQNLGQGPELLIRYENEEAVDDSQLPKDRFSAERLKGVDSTLKIQPAELGDSAVYLCASSLGTKGINEQFFGPGTRLTVL.

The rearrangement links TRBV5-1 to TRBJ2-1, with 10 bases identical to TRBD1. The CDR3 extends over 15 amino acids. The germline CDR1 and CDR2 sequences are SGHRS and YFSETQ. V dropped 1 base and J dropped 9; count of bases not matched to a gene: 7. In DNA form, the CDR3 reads TGCGCCAGCAGCTTGATGGGGACAGGGGAGGGTGAGCAGTTCTTC. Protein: CASSLMGTGEGEQFF.

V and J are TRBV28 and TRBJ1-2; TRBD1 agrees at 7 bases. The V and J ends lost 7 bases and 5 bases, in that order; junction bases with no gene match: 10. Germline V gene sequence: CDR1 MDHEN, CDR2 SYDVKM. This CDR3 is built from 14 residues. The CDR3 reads CASTGAGQPYGYTF. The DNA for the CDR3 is TGTGCCAGCACCGGGGCGGGACAGCCTTATGGCTACACCTTC.

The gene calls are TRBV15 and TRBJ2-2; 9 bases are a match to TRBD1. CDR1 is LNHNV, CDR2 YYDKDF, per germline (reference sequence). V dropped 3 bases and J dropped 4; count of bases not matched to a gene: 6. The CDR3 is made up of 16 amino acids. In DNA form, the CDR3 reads TGTGCCACCAGCAGTGGACAGGGGACCTTCACCGGGGAGCTGTTTTTT. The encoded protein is CATSSGQGTFTGELFF.

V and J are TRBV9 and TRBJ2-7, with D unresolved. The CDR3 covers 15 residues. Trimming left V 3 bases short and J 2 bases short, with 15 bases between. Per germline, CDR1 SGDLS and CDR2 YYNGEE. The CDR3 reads CASSEKPLPTYEQYF. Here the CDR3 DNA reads TGTGCCAGCAGCGAGAAGCCTTTGCCCACCTACGAGCAGTACTTC.

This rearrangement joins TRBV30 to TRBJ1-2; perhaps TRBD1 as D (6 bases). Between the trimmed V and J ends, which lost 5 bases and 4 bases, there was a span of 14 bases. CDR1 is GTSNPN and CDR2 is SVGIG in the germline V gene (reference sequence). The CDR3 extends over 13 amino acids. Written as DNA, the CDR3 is TGTGCCTGGGGGCCAGGACAGCTCTATGGCTACACCTTC. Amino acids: CAWGPGQLYGYTF.